Each of the 24 T cell receptor beta chains below was sequenced from the same sample in a study of persistence of HIV-infected CD4 T cells. Their cognate antigens are unknown. The stimulus was lysate of CMV-infected fibroblasts, about 11 ug/mL. Sorted nonresponding memory CD4+ T cells were CD40L-negative, CD69-negative, CD45RO-high. The libraries were made with immunoSEQ version 4 in survey mode. Using immunoSEQ multiplex PCR, the repertoire was profiled, and TCRdb retains in-frame clones only, with some absent. The data show 50,000 or so clones, about 81% seen once. This sample comprised CD4+ T cells sorted from PBMCs after roughly 20-hour stimulation, obtained from a patient who received antiretroviral therapy. The receptor set was obtained from an adult man with HIV who was CMV-seropositive.

The genes are TRBV19 and TRBJ1-2; tentative D call: TRBD1 (6 bases). The V end lost 7 bases, the J end lost 2 bases, and 17 bases lay between the germline ends. Germline CDR1 LNHDA, CDR2 SQIVND (reference sequence). CDR3 length equals 15 residues. The CDR3 region is CASISTGTTNYGYTF. CDR3 bases: TGTGCCAGTATCTCAACCGGGACAACCAACTATGGCTACACCTTC.

Here the CDR3 DNA reads TGTGCCAGCAGCCCCTCTAGCGGGAGAAACACAGATACGCAGTATTTT. It yields the protein CASSPSSGRNTDTQYF. The chain employs TRBV7-2 and TRBJ2-3; TRBD2 aligns across 10 bases. Germline trimming cut 5 bases from V and 2 bases from J; bases unmatched to any gene: 7. This CDR3 has 16 amino acids. Germline V CDR1 and CDR2: SGHTA, FQGNSA.

This rearrangement joins TRBV7-2 to TRBJ2-1; D might be TRBD1 (6 bases). The CDR3 contains 15 residues. Germline CDR1 reads SGHTA; CDR2 reads FQGNSA. The V end lost 3 bases, the J end lost 7 bases, and 16 bases lay between the germline ends. The CDR3 sequence: CASSLGAGSVNEQFF. In nucleotides, the CDR3 is TGTGCCAGCAGCTTGGGGGCAGGGAGTGTGAATGAGCAGTTCTTC.

J is TRBJ2-1 and V is TRBV18; 7 bases match TRBD2. The CDR3 spans 11 residues. The V segment lost 10 bases and the J segment 7 bases; nucleotides outside the gene matches: 4. CDR1 and CDR2 (germline): KGHSH, LQKENI. CDR3 sequence (DNA): TGTGCCACACGGGGGGAGAATGAGCAGTTCTTC. It translates to CATRGENEQFF.

V and J are TRBV5-6 and TRBJ1-2, with D uncertain. Trimming left V 0 bases short and J 5 bases short, with 11 bases between. CDR1 SGHDT and CDR2 YYEEEE come from the germline V gene. This CDR3 is 14 amino acids long. CDR3 coding DNA: TGTGCCAGCAGCTTGGATGGACGGGTTTATGGCTACACCTTC. Translation: CASSLDGRVYGYTF.

The CDR3 sequence: CASSLFQGAGTEAFF. In DNA form, the CDR3 reads TGTGCCAGCAGCTTATTCCAGGGGGCTGGCACTGAAGCTTTCTTT. The chain employs TRBV7-2 and TRBJ1-1, with TRBD1 matching over 8 bases. The CDR3 has 15 amino acids. V was clipped by 2 bases and J by 4 bases; unmatched bases: 6. Germline-derived CDR1 and CDR2 are SGHTA and FQGNSA.

This chain's CDR3 is CASSPRDRVYEQYF. As DNA, the CDR3 is TGTGCCAGCTCACCTAGGGACAGGGTCTACGAGCAGTACTTC. The chain links TRBV18 to TRBJ2-7; 9 bases are shared with TRBD1. CDR1 is KGHSH and CDR2 is LQKENI in the germline V gene. V gave up 3 bases and J gave up 3 bases; unmatched junction bases: 3. The CDR3 extends over 14 amino acids.

This chain connects TRBV29-1 to TRBJ2-5; D is unresolved. This CDR3 is 13 amino acids long. The V gene's germline CDR1 is SQVTM and CDR2 ANQGSEA. Between the trimmed V and J ends, which lost 5 bases and 4 bases, there was a span of 14 bases. CDR3 nucleotides: TGCAGCGTTAACTTTGGGCTGGGAGAGACCCAGTACTTC. Residues: CSVNFGLGETQYF.

The chain couples TRBV10-3 to TRBJ1-1; D is unresolved. V dropped 6 bases and J dropped 5 bases, with 16 bases sitting between them. CDR1 and CDR2 (germline): ENHRY, SYGVKD. This CDR3 has 14 amino acids. The chain's CDR3 is CAIRPNTLGTEAFF. For the CDR3, the DNA is TGTGCCATCAGGCCAAATACCCTTGGAACTGAAGCTTTCTTT.

The V and J genes are TRBV23-1 and TRBJ2-7; D gene unclear. TRBV23-1 is an ORF, with its function uncertain. The CDR3 is 15 amino acids. Trimming took 0 bases from V and 7 from J, leaving 16 bases between them. The CDR3 here is CASSQSETARCEQYF. DNA of the CDR3: TGCGCCAGCAGTCAATCAGAGACCGCCCGGTGTGAGCAGTACTTC.

The V call is TRBV7-8, the J call TRBJ2-7; tentatively, D is TRBD1 (5 bases). The germline gives CDR1 SGHVS, CDR2 FQNEAQ. The CDR3 consists of 14 residues. V was shortened by 0 bases and J by 7 bases, with 13 bases between the two germline ends. The CDR3 nucleotides are TGTGCCAGCAGCTTAGCCTGGCAGGGAAGTGAGCAGTACTTC. Amino acid sequence: CASSLAWQGSEQYF. Drawing the rest from reference TRBV7-8 and TRBJ2-7, the complete variable domain is GAGVSQSPRYKVAKRGQDVALRCDPISGHVSLFWYQQALGQGPEFLTYFQNEAQLDKSGLPSDRFFAERPEGSVSTLKIQRTQQEDSAVYLCASSLAWQGSEQYFGPGTRLTVT.

The chain joins TRBV5-1 to TRBJ2-1, with 11 bases that match TRBD2. The CDR3 contains 16 residues. J was trimmed by 6 bases and V by 3 bases; bases with no gene match: 8. Looked up from germline, CDR1 is SGHRS and CDR2 is YFSETQ. CDR3 DNA: TGCGCCAGCAGCTCAGGGGCCGGGACTAGCGGCAATGAGCAGTTCTTC. It specifies CASSSGAGTSGNEQFF.

This clone was recorded once. This chain uses TRBV6-1 with TRBJ2-7; D is ambiguous. The V end was cut by 0 bases, the J end by 3 bases, with 6 bases between. CDR3 length: 13 residues. The germline V gene has CDR1 MNHNS and CDR2 SASEGT. The CDR3 sequence: CASSEAADYEQYF. The CDR3 bases are TGTGCCAGCAGTGAAGCGGCAGACTACGAGCAGTACTTC.

The chain has TRBV5-6 and TRBJ1-2; TRBD1 matches 8 bases. Germline assignment: CDR1 SGHDT and CDR2 YYEEEE. Unmatched junction bases numbered 15, after V lost 7 bases and J lost 4 bases. This CDR3 has 16 amino acids. For the CDR3, the DNA is TGTGCCAGCCTTCGGACAGGGAGTTATGGCAGCTATGGCTACACCTTC. Residues: CASLRTGSYGSYGYTF.

The chain is built from TRBV30 and TRBJ1-2; possible D gene TRBD1, 6 bases. V was shortened by 1 base and J by 6 bases, with 15 bases between the two germline ends. Germline assignment: CDR1 GTSNPN and CDR2 SVGIG (reference sequence). The CDR3 sequence is 14 residues long. CDR3 in amino acids: CAWSANRESNGYTF. CDR3 nucleotide sequence: TGTGCCTGGAGTGCTAACAGGGAATCAAATGGCTACACCTTC.

The chain employs TRBV5-1 and TRBJ2-1; D possibly corresponds to TRBD2 (5 bases). Germline CDR1 is SGHRS and CDR2 is YFSETQ. There are 14 residues in the CDR3. V dropped 3 bases and J dropped 10 bases, with 17 bases sitting between them. CDR3 in DNA: TGCGCCAGCAGCTCGACATCCGGACTTCCGGAGCAGTTCTTC. Protein sequence: CASSSTSGLPEQFF.

Concerning this clone itself: An end of the junction differs from the germline gene, which may be a read error. This sequence joins TRBV7-7 and TRBJ2-1, with D unclear. Per germline, CDR1 SSHAT and CDR2 FNYEAQ (reference sequence). The length of the CDR3 is 15 residues. As DNA, the CDR3 is TGTGCTAGCAGCCGCCTCGCGGAGAACTACAATGAGCAGTTCTTC. This encodes CASSRLAENYNEQFF. The full variable domain, in which reference TRBV7-7 and TRBJ2-1 provide the parts outside the CDR3, is GAGVSQSPRYKVTKRGQDVTLRCDPISSHATLYWYQQALGQGPEFLTYFNYEAQPDKSGLPSDRFSAERPEGSISTLTIQRTEQRDSAMYRCASSRLAENYNEQFFGPGTRLTVL.

This clone counts as medium-sized. The gene calls are TRBV9 and TRBJ1-3; maybe TRBD1 (5 bases). The CDR3 runs 14 residues. The V end was cut by 3 bases, the J end by 0 bases, with 7 bases between. Germline CDR1 and CDR2: SGDLS and YYNGEE. The CDR3 DNA reads TGTGCCAGCAGCGCCGGGACCTCTGGAAACACCATATATTTT. This gives the protein CASSAGTSGNTIYF. Full variable domain (rest looked up from reference TRBV9 and TRBJ1-3): DSGVTQTPKHLITATGQRVTLRCSPRSGDLSVYWYQQSLDQGLQFLIQYYNGEERAKGNILERFSAQQFPDLHSELNLSSLELGDSALYFCASSAGTSGNTIYFGEGSWLTVV.

The chain joins TRBV10-3 to TRBJ2-5; 8 nucleotides align to TRBD2. With 6 bases clipped from V and 7 bases from J, the junction kept 4 bases outside the gene matches. CDR1 is ENHRY and CDR2 is SYGVKD in the germline V gene. There are 12 residues in the CDR3. The CDR3 loop reads CAISRGGMTQYF. In DNA, the CDR3 is TGTGCCATCAGCCGCGGGGGGATGACCCAGTACTTC.

This sequence joins TRBV2 and TRBJ1-5, with TRBD1 as a possible D gene (6 bases). V dropped 6 bases and J dropped 3 bases, with 12 bases sitting between them. Germline assignment: CDR1 SNHLY and CDR2 FYNNEI. The length of the CDR3 is 14 residues. The CDR3 DNA follows: TGTGCCAGCAGCGAAAGGACAGACAATCAGCCCCAGCATTTT. Its protein product is CASSERTDNQPQHF.

The genes are TRBV5-1 and TRBJ1-1; no definite D call. This CDR3 spans 15 amino acids. Deletions cut 3 bases from V and 4 bases from J, with 16 bases between. Germline CDR1 SGHRS, CDR2 YFSETQ. CDR3 region: CASSSDGRQSTEAFF. CDR3 nucleotides: TGCGCCAGCAGCTCCGATGGGAGGCAAAGCACTGAAGCTTTCTTT.

V is TRBV30 and J is TRBJ1-6; no definite D call. V shed 5 bases and J shed 0 bases, with 17 bases lying between them. This CDR3 region has 17 residues. The V gene's germline CDR1 is GTSNPN and CDR2 SVGIG (reference sequence). The CDR3 bases are TGTGCCTGGGATGACCCCACGGGGAGCTCCTATAATTCACCCCTCCACTTT. This codes for CAWDDPTGSSYNSPLHF.

V is TRBV29-1 and J is TRBJ1-3; weak D call: TRBD1 (5 bases). CDR3 length: 15 residues. Germline V gives CDR1 SQVTM, CDR2 ANQGSEA. V shed 4 bases and J shed 6 bases, with 19 bases lying between them. CDR3: CSVAGPRVTVNTIYF. The CDR3 nucleotides read TGCAGCGTTGCGGGACCGCGAGTAACCGTAAACACCATATATTTT. Full variable domain (outside the CDR3, taken from reference TRBV29-1 and TRBJ1-3): SAVISQKPSRDICQRGTSLTIQCQVDSQVTMMFWYRQQPGQSLTLIATANQGSEATYESGFVIDKFPISRPNLTFSTLTVSNMSPEDSSIYLCSVAGPRVTVNTIYFGEGSWLTVV.

V usage is TRBV30 and J usage is TRBJ1-1, with D tentatively TRBD1 (5 bases). Germline V lookup: CDR1 GTSNPN, CDR2 SVGIG (reference sequence). CDR3 length: 13 residues. Trimming took 0 bases from V and 3 from J, leaving 8 bases between them. DNA for the CDR3: TGTGCCTGGAGTGTGGGGGGGGACACTGAAGCTTTCTTT. Its translation: CAWSVGGDTEAFF.